This T cell receptor (beta chain) was recovered during a study of blood T cell repertoires in COVID-19. In the study overall: Some COVID-19 samples were acute and others convalescent; all came from the United States, Italy and Spain. In each case, the material was cDNA or gDNA derived from T cells, B-cell-depleted T cells, or PBMCs.

Original methodology: Estimation of nucleated cell counts was performed using reference gene primer amplification. Profiling relied on immunoSEQ multiplex PCR, and the TCRdb table lists in-frame clones only, not all of them. V, J and clone size are taken as reported in that table, and D and trimming were inferred from the DNA itself. Among 60,000 to 75,000 clones listed, 87% were seen once. Sequences were obtained from peripheral blood. This clonotype was obtained from a middle-aged man with active COVID-19.

CDR3 in DNA: TGTGCCAGCAGCCAAGACGGCAGGACCTACGAGCAGTACTTC. Translating it yields CASSQDGRTYEQYF. V usage is TRBV4-2 and J usage is TRBJ2-7; D remains unclear. Germline V gene sequence: CDR1 LGHNA, CDR2 YNFKEQ. With 0 bases removed from V and 2 bases from J, the gap between germline ends came to 8 bases. The CDR3 runs 14 residues.